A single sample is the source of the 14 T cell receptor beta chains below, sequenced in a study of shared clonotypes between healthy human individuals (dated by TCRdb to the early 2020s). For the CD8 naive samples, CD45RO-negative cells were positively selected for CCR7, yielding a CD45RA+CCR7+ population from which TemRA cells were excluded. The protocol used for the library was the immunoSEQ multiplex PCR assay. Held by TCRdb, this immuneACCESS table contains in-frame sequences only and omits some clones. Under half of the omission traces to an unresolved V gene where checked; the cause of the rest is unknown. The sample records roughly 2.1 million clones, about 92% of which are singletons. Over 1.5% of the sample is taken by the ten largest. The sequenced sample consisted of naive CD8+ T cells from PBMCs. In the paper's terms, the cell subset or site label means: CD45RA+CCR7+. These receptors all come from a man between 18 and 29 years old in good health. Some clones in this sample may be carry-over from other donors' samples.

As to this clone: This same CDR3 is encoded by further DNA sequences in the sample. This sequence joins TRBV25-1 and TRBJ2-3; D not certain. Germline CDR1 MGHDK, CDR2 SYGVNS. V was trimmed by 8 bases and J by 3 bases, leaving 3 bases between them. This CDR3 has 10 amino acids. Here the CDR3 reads CASGTDTQYF. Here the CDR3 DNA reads TGTGCCAGCGGAACAGATACGCAGTATTTT.

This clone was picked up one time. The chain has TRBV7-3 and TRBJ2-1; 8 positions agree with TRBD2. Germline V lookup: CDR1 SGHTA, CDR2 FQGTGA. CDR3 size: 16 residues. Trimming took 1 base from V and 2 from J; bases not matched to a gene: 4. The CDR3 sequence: CASSLNIAGTYNEQFF. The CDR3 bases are TGTGCCAGCAGCTTAAATATAGCGGGAACCTACAATGAGCAGTTCTTC.

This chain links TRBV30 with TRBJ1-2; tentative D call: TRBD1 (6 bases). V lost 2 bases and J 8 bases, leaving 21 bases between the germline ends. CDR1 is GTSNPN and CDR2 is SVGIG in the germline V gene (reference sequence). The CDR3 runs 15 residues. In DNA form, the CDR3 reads TGTGCCTGGAGTAGCCGGGACACCCACCAGAGGGGCTACACCTTC. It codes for CAWSSRDTHQRGYTF.

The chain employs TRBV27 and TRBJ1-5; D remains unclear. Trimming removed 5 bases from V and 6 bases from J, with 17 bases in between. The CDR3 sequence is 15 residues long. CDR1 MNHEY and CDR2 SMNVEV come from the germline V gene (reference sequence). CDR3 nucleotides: TGTGCCAGCAGTCCCCTGGGCCCAGGAGGTCAGCCCCAGCATTTT. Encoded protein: CASSPLGPGGQPQHF.

For the CDR3, the DNA is TGTGCCAGCACGACAGGGGCCAATCAGCCCCAGCATTTT. Its translation: CASTTGANQPQHF. The chain combines TRBV6-6 with TRBJ1-5; 8 nucleotides match TRBD1. This CDR3 comprises 13 residues. V gave up 7 bases and J gave up 3 bases; unmatched junction bases: 2. Germline-derived CDR1 and CDR2 are MNHNY and SVGAGI (reference sequence).

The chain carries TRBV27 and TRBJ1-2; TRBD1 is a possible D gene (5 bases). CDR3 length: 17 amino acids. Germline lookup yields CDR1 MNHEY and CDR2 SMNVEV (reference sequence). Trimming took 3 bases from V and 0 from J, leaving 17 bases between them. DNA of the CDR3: TGTGCCAGCAGTTTCATAACAGGAGGGGCTTCTAACTATGGCTACACCTTC. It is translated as CASSFITGGASNYGYTF.

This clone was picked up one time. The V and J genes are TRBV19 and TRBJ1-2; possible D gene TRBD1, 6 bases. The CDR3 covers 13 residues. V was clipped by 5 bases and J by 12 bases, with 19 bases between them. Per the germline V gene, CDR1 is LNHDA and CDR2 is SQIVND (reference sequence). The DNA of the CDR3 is TGTGCCAGTAGTCCGGACCTCGAGGGGGTGAACACCTTC. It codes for CASSPDLEGVNTF.

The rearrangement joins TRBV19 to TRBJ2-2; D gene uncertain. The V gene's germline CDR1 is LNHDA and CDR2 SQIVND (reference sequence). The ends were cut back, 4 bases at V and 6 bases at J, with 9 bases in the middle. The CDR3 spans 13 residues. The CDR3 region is CASSKGKAGELFF. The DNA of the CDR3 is TGTGCCAGTAGTAAGGGTAAAGCCGGGGAGCTGTTTTTT.

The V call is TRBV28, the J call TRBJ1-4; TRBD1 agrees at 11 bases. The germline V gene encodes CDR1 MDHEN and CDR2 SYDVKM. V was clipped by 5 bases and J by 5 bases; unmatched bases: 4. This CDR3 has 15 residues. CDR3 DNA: TGTGCCAGCAGTGCGCGGGACAGGGGGAATGAAAAACTGTTTTTT. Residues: CASSARDRGNEKLFF.

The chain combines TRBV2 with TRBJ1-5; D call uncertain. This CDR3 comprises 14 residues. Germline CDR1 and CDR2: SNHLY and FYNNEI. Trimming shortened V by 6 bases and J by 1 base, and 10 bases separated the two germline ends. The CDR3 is CASRSLGSNQPQHF. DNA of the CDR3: TGTGCCAGCAGGTCCTTAGGAAGCAATCAGCCCCAGCATTTT.

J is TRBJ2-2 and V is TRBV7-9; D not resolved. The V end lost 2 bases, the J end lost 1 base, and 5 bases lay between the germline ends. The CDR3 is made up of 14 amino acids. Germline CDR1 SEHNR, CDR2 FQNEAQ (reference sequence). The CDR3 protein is CASSLPVNTGELFF. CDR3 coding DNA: TGTGCCAGCAGCTTACCGGTGAACACCGGGGAGCTGTTTTTT.

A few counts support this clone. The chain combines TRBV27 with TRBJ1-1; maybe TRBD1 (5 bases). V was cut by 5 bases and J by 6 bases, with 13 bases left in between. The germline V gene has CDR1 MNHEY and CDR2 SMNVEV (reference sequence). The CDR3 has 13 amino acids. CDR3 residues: CASSVLGLPEAFF. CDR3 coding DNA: TGTGCCAGCAGTGTACTGGGACTCCCTGAAGCTTTCTTT.

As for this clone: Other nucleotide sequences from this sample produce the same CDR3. Here the CDR3 DNA reads TGCGCCAGCAGCCCCGAGCTCTCTTACGAGCAGTACTTC. Translating it yields CASSPELSYEQYF. The V and J genes are TRBV5-1 and TRBJ2-7; D gene unclear. Germline lookup yields CDR1 SGHRS and CDR2 YFSETQ. This CDR3 region has 13 residues. V was clipped by 4 bases and J by 4 bases, with 12 bases between them.

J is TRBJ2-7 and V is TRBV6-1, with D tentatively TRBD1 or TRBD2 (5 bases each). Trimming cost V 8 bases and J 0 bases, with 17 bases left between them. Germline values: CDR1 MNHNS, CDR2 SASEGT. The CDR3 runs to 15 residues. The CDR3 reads CASLGLVGTSYEQYF. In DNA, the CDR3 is TGTGCCAGCTTGGGTTTGGTAGGGACCTCCTACGAGCAGTACTTC.